This TCR beta chain was retrieved from a study of OX40 agonist ivuxolimab in advanced cancers. Study details: Anti-PD-1, anti-PD-L1 or anti-CTLA-4 therapy given earlier was allowed, and 40% had some.

Profiling relied on immunoSEQ multiplex PCR, and the TCRdb table lists in-frame clones only, not all of them. This sample carries some 58,000 clones, roughly 86% of them seen once, and the ten largest clones take roughly an eighth. The V gene lost 5 bases and the J gene lost 8 bases, with 15 bases spanning the gap. Germline loops: CDR1 SGHVS, CDR2 FQNEAQ. The CDR3 covers 14 residues. This clonotype originated in an adult with an advanced solid tumor such as melanoma, head and neck, liver or kidney cancer. The genes are TRBV7-8 and TRBJ2-2; TRBD2 might be the D (6 bases). The source was CD4+ or CD8+ T cells sorted from blood, collected in a trial of the OX40 agonist ivuxolimab. CDR3 sequence reads: CASSTGGGGGELFF. The CDR3 DNA follows: TGTGCCAGCAGCACAGGTGGGGGAGGTGGGGAGCTGTTTTTT.